One sample yielded the 30 T cell receptor beta chains listed below, sequenced in a study of T cells in Graves' hyperthyroidism and ophthalmopathy. Amplification of TCR beta CDR3 regions used RNA as the template. When the TCR CDR3 underwent first-round RT-PCR, the HTBI primer set was used. TCRdb reprocessed the multiplex PCR reads via MiXCR and lists one record per CDR3 protein. Here the sample spans about 250,000 distinct CDR3 sequences, around 22% being singletons. Sequenced: blood. Receptors originate from a man under 40 with Graves' ophthalmopathy.

This clonotype was seen ten or more times. This chain links TRBV2 with TRBJ2-1; 8 bases map to TRBD2. This CDR3 is 14 amino acids long. Looked up from germline, CDR1 is SNHLY and CDR2 is FYNNEI. V lost 3 bases, J lost 6 bases, and 4 bases stayed unmatched. The CDR3 bases are TGTGCCAGCAGTGAGCGGGAGGTGGGCAATGAGCAGTTCTTC. Translation: CASSEREVGNEQFF.

This clonotype was detected a few times. The chain is built from TRBV10-3 and TRBJ2-1; the D is unclear. The CDR3 has 11 residues. Germline V gene lookup returns CDR1 ENHRY and CDR2 SYGVKD. Trimming removed 2 bases at V and 7 bases at J, with 3 bases between. The CDR3 sequence is CAISEGNEQFF. The CDR3, as DNA: TGTGCCATCAGTGAGGGGAATGAGCAGTTCTTC.

There are many counts of this clonotype. The chain uses TRBV7-2 and TRBJ2-5, with 9 bases identical to TRBD2. Germline V lookup: CDR1 SGHTA, CDR2 FQGNSA. Trimming at V came to 2 bases and at J to 4 bases, leaving 5 bases not matched to a gene. This CDR3 is 15 amino acids long. CDR3 in amino acids: CASSLPRGGPETQYF. The CDR3 DNA sequence: TGTGCCAGCAGCTTACCGCGGGGGGGCCCAGAGACCCAGTACTTC.

The rearrangement uses TRBV18 and TRBJ2-1; 8 bases are a match to TRBD1. CDR1 KGHSH and CDR2 LQKENI come from the germline V gene. The V gene end was trimmed by 7 bases and the J gene end by 2 bases; junction bases not matched to a gene: 4. This CDR3 is built from 14 residues. CDR3 in amino acids: CASLRTGTYNEQFF. The DNA for the CDR3 is TGTGCCAGCTTGAGGACAGGGACCTACAATGAGCAGTTCTTC.

Of note for this clonotype: It may be a read error: a sequence one base away is much more abundant. The rearrangement uses TRBV20-1 and TRBJ2-7, with a possible D match to TRBD1 (6 bases). This CDR3 is 14 amino acids long. The germline V gene encodes CDR1 DFQATT and CDR2 SNEGSKA (reference sequence). With 6 bases removed from V and 1 base from J, the gap between germline ends came to 16 bases. For the CDR3, the DNA is TGCAGTGCCTTGATTGGGACATCTTCCTACGAGCAGTACTTC. Translated, it gives CSALIGTSSYEQYF.

The chain has TRBV6-1 and TRBJ2-7; a weak D match, TRBD1 (6 bases). Germline CDR1 MNHNS, CDR2 SASEGT. The CDR3 runs to 11 residues. V shed 8 bases and J shed 7 bases, with 12 bases lying between them. CDR3 DNA sequence: TGTGCCAGCTCAGGGGAGTGGGAGCAGTACTTC. Encoded protein: CASSGEWEQYF.

The chain has TRBV27 and TRBJ2-6; D may be TRBD1 (5 bases). V was clipped by 6 bases and J by 2 bases, with 8 bases between them. CDR1 and CDR2 (germline): MNHEY, SMNVEV (reference sequence). The CDR3 consists of 14 residues. The CDR3 DNA reads as TGTGCCAGCAGGAAGACAGCTGGGGCCAACGTCCTGACTTTC. As protein: CASRKTAGANVLTF.

This clonotype was picked up a small number of times. This chain links TRBV6-1 with TRBJ1-5, with D perhaps TRBD1 (5 bases). Trimming shortened V by 0 bases and J by 6 bases, and 9 bases separated the two germline ends. The CDR3 is 14 amino acids. Germline assignment: CDR1 MNHNS and CDR2 SASEGT. CDR3 sequence (DNA): TGTGCCAGCAGTGAAGCGCGGGGGGGTCAGCCCCAGCATTTT. Translated, it gives CASSEARGGQPQHF.

This clonotype turned up a few times. The rearrangement joins TRBV29-1 to TRBJ2-5; D unclear. V was trimmed by 6 bases and J by 2 bases, leaving 10 bases between them. Germline V gene data show CDR1 as SQVTM and CDR2 as ANQGSEA. This CDR3 has 12 residues. The CDR3: CSVKTLQETQYF. The DNA of the CDR3 is TGCAGCGTGAAGACTTTACAAGAGACCCAGTACTTC.

J is TRBJ2-3 and V is TRBV15, with D unclear. Germline V gene lookup returns CDR1 LNHNV and CDR2 YYDKDF (reference sequence). V was shortened by 0 bases and J by 5 bases, with 3 bases between the two germline ends. CDR3 length: 12 amino acids. The DNA of the CDR3 is TGTGCCACCAGCAGAGATCAAGATACGCAGTATTTT. Its protein is CATSRDQDTQYF.

V gene TRBV28 combines with J gene TRBJ2-7, with D possibly matching TRBD2 (6 bases). Germline CDR1 MDHEN, CDR2 SYDVKM. Trimming took off 4 bases at V and 2 bases at J, with 12 bases between the two ends. This CDR3 region has 14 residues. This CDR3 is CASSYRDSTYEQYF. CDR3 sequence (DNA): TGTGCCAGCAGTTACCGGGACTCAACCTACGAGCAGTACTTC.

This rearrangement joins TRBV20-1 to TRBJ2-7, with D unclear. The germline V and J ends were trimmed by 0 bases and 6 bases, with 9 bases remaining between them. The CDR3 totals 12 residues. From germline, CDR1 is DFQATT and CDR2 SNEGSKA (reference sequence). Here the CDR3 reads CSARELGFEQYF. The CDR3 region has the DNA TGCAGTGCTAGAGAGCTAGGTTTCGAGCAGTACTTC.

About this clonotype: Germline and junction disagree at one end, which may indicate a read error. This chain uses TRBV5-1 with TRBJ1-1; D is ambiguous. This CDR3 has 13 residues. The germline V gene encodes CDR1 SGHRS and CDR2 YFSETQ. CDR3 in DNA: TGCGCCAGCACCTTGGTACCGAACACTGAAGCTTTCTTT. Translation: CASTLVPNTEAFF.

This clonotype was observed at least ten times. The DNA for the CDR3 is TGTGCCAGCAGCTCCGTAGGGAGCAGGTCCAATGAGCAGTTCTTC. The encoded protein is CASSSVGSRSNEQFF. The chain has TRBV11-2 and TRBJ2-1, with D perhaps TRBD2 (5 bases). Between the trimmed V and J ends, which lost 4 bases and 6 bases, there was a span of 16 bases. The CDR3 has 15 amino acids. Germline V gene lookup returns CDR1 SGHAT and CDR2 FQNNGV.

This clonotype was counted many times. Written as DNA, the CDR3 is TGTGCCAGCAGCCGGATACACAATGAGCAGTTCTTC. It specifies CASSRIHNEQFF. This rearrangement joins TRBV7-2 to TRBJ2-1; no reliable D call. CDR1 and CDR2 (germline): SGHTA, FQGNSA. V was cut by 5 bases and J by 5 bases, with 7 bases left in between. This CDR3 spans 12 amino acids.

This clonotype has just a few counts. The chain uses TRBV2 and TRBJ2-1; 14 bases are shared with TRBD2. The junction had 6 bases not matched to a gene; V was cut back by 6 bases and J by 8 bases. In germline, CDR1 is SNHLY, CDR2 FYNNEI. The CDR3 sequence is 15 residues long. The CDR3 protein is CASRTGTSGSHEQFF. As DNA, the CDR3 is TGTGCCAGCAGAACCGGGACTAGCGGGAGCCATGAGCAGTTCTTC.

This chain links TRBV5-1 with TRBJ2-7, with D possibly TRBD1 on 6 matching bases. The germline V and J ends were trimmed by 6 bases and 0 bases, with 16 bases remaining between them. CDR3 length: 15 amino acids. Germline CDR1 reads SGHRS; CDR2 reads YFSETQ. Written as DNA, the CDR3 is TGCGCCAGCAAGCGAACCAGGGACAACTCCTACGAGCAGTACTTC. Protein: CASKRTRDNSYEQYF.

J is TRBJ2-1 and V is TRBV2; D not certain. Trimming stripped 6 bases from V and 4 bases from J, with 16 bases between. CDR3 length: 15 amino acids. Germline V lookup: CDR1 SNHLY, CDR2 FYNNEI. CDR3 amino acids: CASRPGPIEYNEQFF. The CDR3 nucleotides are TGTGCCAGCAGACCCGGACCCATCGAATACAATGAGCAGTTCTTC.

This clonotype appeared a few times. J is TRBJ1-6 and V is TRBV2; D is perhaps TRBD1 (6 bases). The length of the CDR3 is 14 residues. The germline V gene encodes CDR1 SNHLY and CDR2 FYNNEI. Trimming shortened V by 7 bases and J by 11 bases, and 18 bases separated the two germline ends. CDR3 protein: CASTRLGGLAPLHF. CDR3 nucleotides: TGTGCCAGCACCCGGTTAGGGGGTCTGGCACCCCTCCACTTT.

The chain employs TRBV20-1 and TRBJ1-3; the D gene is possibly TRBD1 (6 bases). Trimming left V 7 bases short and J 0 bases short, with 7 bases between. The CDR3 has 12 residues. Germline V lookup: CDR1 DFQATT, CDR2 SNEGSKA (reference sequence). In DNA form, the CDR3 reads TGCAGTGGACAGGACTCTGGAAACACCATATATTTT. This sequence encodes CSGQDSGNTIYF.

This clonotype was picked up many times. V gene TRBV11-3 combines with J gene TRBJ1-5; D is unresolved. V was clipped by 5 bases and J by 6 bases, with 11 bases between them. There are 13 residues in the CDR3. The germline gives CDR1 SGHNT, CDR2 YENEEA. The CDR3 DNA follows: TGTGCCAGCAGCCCGGCGGAGGGTCAGCCCCAGCATTTT. Its translation: CASSPAEGQPQHF. The complete variable domain, with remaining parts taken from reference TRBV11-3 and TRBJ1-5, reads EAGVVQSPRYKIIEKKQPVAFWCNPISGHNTLYWYLQNLGQGPELLIRYENEEAVDDSQLPKDRFSAERLKGVDSTLKIQPAELGDSAVYLCASSPAEGQPQHFGDGTRLSIL.

This rearrangement joins TRBV12-3 or TRBV12-4 to TRBJ2-5; D unclear. This CDR3 comprises 13 residues. V shed 7 bases and J shed 7 bases, with 16 bases lying between them. The CDR3 coding sequence is TGTGCCAGCAAGGATCAGGTCTTGGGGACCCAGTACTTC. It translates to CASKDQVLGTQYF.

A few counts support this clonotype. The rearrangement joins TRBV7-9 to TRBJ2-1; TRBD2 aligns across 11 bases. The germline CDR1 and CDR2 sequences are SEHNR and FQNEAQ (reference sequence). With V trimmed by 1 base and J by 2 bases, 7 bases remained unmatched. The CDR3 has 18 amino acids. The CDR3 nucleotides are TGTGCCAGCAGCTTAGGTGGAAGGGGACTAGCGGCCTACAATGAGCAGTTCTTC. Its translation: CASSLGGRGLAAYNEQFF.

This clonotype was counted ten times or more. The gene calls are TRBV7-2 and TRBJ2-5; D not certain. The CDR3 runs to 15 residues. The germline V gene has CDR1 SGHTA and CDR2 FQGNSA. V was cut by 1 base and J by 2 bases, with 11 bases left in between. The CDR3 DNA is TGTGCCAGCAGCTTAGTCTGGGGAAGGCAAGAGACCCAGTACTTC. It yields the protein CASSLVWGRQETQYF. The complete variable domain, with remaining parts taken from reference TRBV7-2 and TRBJ2-5, reads GAGVSQSPSNKVTEKGKDVELRCDPISGHTALYWYRQSLGQGLEFLIYFQGNSAPDKSGLPSDRFSAERTGGSVSTLTIQRTQQEDSAVYLCASSLVWGRQETQYFGPGTRLLVL.

The rearrangement uses TRBV28 and TRBJ2-5, with D uncertain. V lost 5 bases and J 5 bases, leaving 15 bases between the germline ends. The CDR3 length is 14 residues. Germline lookup yields CDR1 MDHEN and CDR2 SYDVKM. The CDR3 protein is CASSGVVTTETQYF. DNA of the CDR3: TGTGCCAGCAGTGGGGTCGTCACGACGGAGACCCAGTACTTC.

In this sample, this clonotype turned up many times. The chain is built from TRBV6-1 and TRBJ2-7; 7 positions match TRBD2. The CDR3 runs 14 residues. From germline, CDR1 is MNHNS and CDR2 SASEGT. After removal of 2 bases from V and 4 bases from J, the junction contained 5 bases not matched to a gene. The DNA for the CDR3 is TGTGCCAGCAGTGAACCCGCGGGAGAGTACGAGCAGTACTTC. This translates into CASSEPAGEYEQYF.

This clonotype has ten or more counts. The rearrangement links TRBV11-2 to TRBJ2-7; 7 bases are a match to TRBD2. Germline CDR1 is SGHAT and CDR2 is FQNNGV. V trimming: 3 bases; J trimming: 4 bases; junction bases outside the gene matches: 3. The CDR3 extends over 13 amino acids. The CDR3 sequence: CASSFRTRYEQYF. In DNA, the CDR3 is TGTGCCAGCAGCTTCCGGACTAGGTACGAGCAGTACTTC.

This clonotype was counted at least ten times. This sequence joins TRBV12-3 or TRBV12-4 and TRBJ2-3; TRBD2 agrees at 9 bases. The CDR3 runs 16 residues. The V and J ends lost 3 bases and 0 bases, in that order; junction bases with no gene match: 4. CDR3 sequence (DNA): TGTGCCAGCAGTTTGGGCGGGAGGGCTAGCACAGATACGCAGTATTTT. Its protein product is CASSLGGRASTDTQYF.

This rearrangement joins TRBV30 to TRBJ2-6; D unclear. V dropped 2 bases and J dropped 0 bases, with 5 bases sitting between them. Looked up from germline, CDR1 is GTSNPN and CDR2 is SVGIG (reference sequence). CDR3 length equals 14 residues. The CDR3 sequence is CAWSWTSGANVLTF. Here the CDR3 DNA reads TGTGCCTGGAGTTGGACCTCTGGGGCCAACGTCCTGACTTTC.

This clonotype was seen repeatedly, ten times or more. The V and J genes are TRBV20-1 and TRBJ2-5, with 8 bases identical to TRBD2. V trimming: 6 bases; J trimming: 4 bases; junction bases outside the gene matches: 13. This CDR3 spans 15 amino acids. Germline assignment: CDR1 DFQATT and CDR2 SNEGSKA (reference sequence). The CDR3 here is CSATRLAHAAETQYF. For the CDR3, the DNA is TGCAGTGCAACCCGACTAGCGCACGCGGCAGAGACCCAGTACTTC.